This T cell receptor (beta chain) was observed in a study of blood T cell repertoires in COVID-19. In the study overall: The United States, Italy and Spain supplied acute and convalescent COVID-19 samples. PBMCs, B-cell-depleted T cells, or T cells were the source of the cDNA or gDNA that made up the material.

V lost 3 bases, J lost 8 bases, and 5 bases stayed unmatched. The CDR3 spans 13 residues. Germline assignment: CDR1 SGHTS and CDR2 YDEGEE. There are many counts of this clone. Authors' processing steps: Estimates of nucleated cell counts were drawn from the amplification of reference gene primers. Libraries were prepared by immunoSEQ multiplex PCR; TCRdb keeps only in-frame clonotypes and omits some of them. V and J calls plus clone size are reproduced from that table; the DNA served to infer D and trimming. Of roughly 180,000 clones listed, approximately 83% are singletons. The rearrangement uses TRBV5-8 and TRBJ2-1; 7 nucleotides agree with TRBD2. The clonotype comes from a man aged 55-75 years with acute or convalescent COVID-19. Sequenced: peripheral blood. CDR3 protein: CASSWGGSYEQFF. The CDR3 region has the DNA TGTGCCAGCAGCTGGGGCGGGAGCTATGAGCAGTTCTTC.